The rows below give T cell receptor beta chains drawn from one sample of a study of blood T cell repertoires in COVID-19. TCRdb keeps only in-frame clones here, not all; method: immunoSEQ multiplex PCR. The repertoire consists of about 200,000 clones, with approximately 79% occurring once and the leading ten covering approximately 13%. Sequencing was carried out using peripheral blood. The receptors were sampled from a middle-aged man who had recovered from COVID-19. CDR3s leave out the opening cysteine and the closing phenylalanine or tryptophan. D genes are given only for firm matches. Clone sizes are given selectively: once, few, many, or a class where the clone is expanded.

ASSQAIAGGADTQY | TRBD2 | . | TRBV3-1/TRBV3-2
ASSLRRVDTGELF | . | . | TRBV7-3
ASSQGLADYNEQF | TRBD2 | . | TRBV3-1/TRBV3-2
AVKWGGNAGELF | TRBD2 | . | TRBV28
ASRPPRGSIDERVYNEQF | . | once | TRBV4-1
ASSYGGGFQPQH | . | . | TRBV6-2/TRBV6-3
ASSGQGAVLNEKLF | TRBD1 | once | TRBV7-2
ASSFMNTEAF | . | . | TRBV28
ASSLGFPLAEQF | . | . | TRBV7-8
ASSPGRGSYNEQF | TRBD2 | . | TRBV18
ASSQEQREGPQETQY | TRBD2 | . | TRBV4-1
ASSRGRGKLF | . | . | TRBV12-3/TRBV12-4
ASSQVGPFSRGRYGYT | . | few | TRBV4-1
AITGEPIYNEQF | . | . | TRBV10-3
ASSPAGEGETQY | TRBD2 | . | TRBV18
ASSEHGSGSLNEQF | TRBD2 | . | TRBV6-1
ASSAQTIPEQF | . | once | TRBV7-6
ASSLGHSGPQH | . | . | TRBV5-4
AISEWGNSPLH | . | . | TRBV10-3
ASGTGGSNQPQH | TRBD1 | . | TRBV6-6
ASSELAGGTGELF | TRBD2 | many | TRBV6-1
ASSVSRGNTEAF | . | . | TRBV9
ASSLAGLVTEAF | . | . | TRBV5-4
ASSLGDRDQPQH | TRBD1 | . | TRBV5-8
ASSLGLRNQPQH | . | . | TRBV6-5
AWTLQGARTEAF | TRBD1 | . | TRBV30
ASSKGLAGALYVQF | TRBD2 | . | TRBV27
ASSLDRGLNSPLH | TRBD1 | . | TRBV11-2
ASSYPYRVGPGNTIY | . | few | TRBV6-2/TRBV6-3
ASSPGLAGASDTQY | TRBD2 | . | TRBV7-3
AISEPGGAGELF | TRBD1 | . | TRBV10-3
ASSNVRTGYEQY | TRBD1 | . | TRBV6-6
SVETTAGGEQY | . | . | TRBV29-1
ASSAKSQDNEKLF | . | . | TRBV9
ASSQNRNTDTQY | . | . | TRBV11-2
ASSDSGRGSVNYGYT | TRBD1 | . | TRBV2
ASSQDESTGPLYGYT | . | . | TRBV4-1
AISDSVGEKLF | . | . | TRBV10-3
ASSEGRHNEKLF | . | . | TRBV2
ASSPRNRNNSPLH | . | . | TRBV18
ASSIRGNTEAF | . | . | TRBV19
ASSFSVVLNTGELF | . | . | TRBV5-4
ASSRSGQGPYEQY | TRBD1 | few | TRBV7-2
SVEEAYNEQF | . | once | TRBV29-1
ASSRDRGYGYT | TRBD1 | once | TRBV6-5
ASSLASSLMNTEAF | . | . | TRBV7-2
SAHGDNEQY | . | . | TRBV20-1
AISSPGGYGYT | TRBD1 | few | TRBV10-3
ASSPLQGVGRGYT | TRBD1 | . | TRBV5-1
ASSSGVSTDTQY | . | . | TRBV7-2
ASSLLETRDRDTYEQY | TRBD1 | . | TRBV5-6
ASSVDRFNYGYT | . | . | TRBV19
ASSLRIAEGNEQF | . | few | TRBV3-1/TRBV3-2
SVTGTRNNNEQF | . | . | TRBV29-1
ASSIVFGVRNHEQY | . | . | TRBV19
ASSLGLEGYEQY | . | once | TRBV5-1
SARDREDYT | . | . | TRBV20-1
ASKSGPGGDTQY | . | . | TRBV2
SVRTSGGDTQY | TRBD2 | . | TRBV29-1
AIQDDQGYEQY | . | once | TRBV5-4